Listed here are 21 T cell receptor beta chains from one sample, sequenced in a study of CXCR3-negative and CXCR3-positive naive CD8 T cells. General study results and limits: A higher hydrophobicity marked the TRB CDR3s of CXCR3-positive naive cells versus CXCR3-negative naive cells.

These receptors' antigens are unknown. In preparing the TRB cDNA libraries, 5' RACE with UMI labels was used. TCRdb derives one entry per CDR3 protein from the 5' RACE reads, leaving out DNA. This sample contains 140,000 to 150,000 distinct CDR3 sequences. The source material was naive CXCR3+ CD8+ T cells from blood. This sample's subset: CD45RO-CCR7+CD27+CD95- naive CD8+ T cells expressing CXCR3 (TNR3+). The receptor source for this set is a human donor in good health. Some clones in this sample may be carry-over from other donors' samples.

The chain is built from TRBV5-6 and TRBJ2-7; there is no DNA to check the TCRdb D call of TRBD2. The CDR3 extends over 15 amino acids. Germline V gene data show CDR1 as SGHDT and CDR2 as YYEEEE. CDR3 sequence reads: CASSLYGSPPYEQYF. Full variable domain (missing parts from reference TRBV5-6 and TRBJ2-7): DAGVTQSPTHLIKTRGQQVTLRCSPKSGHDTVSWYQQALGQGPQFIFQYYEEEERQRGNFPDRFSGHQFPNYSSELNVNALLLGDSALYLCASSLYGSPPYEQYFGPGTRLTVT.

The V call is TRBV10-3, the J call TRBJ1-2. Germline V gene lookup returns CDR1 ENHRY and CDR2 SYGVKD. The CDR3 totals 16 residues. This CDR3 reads CAISETEVTGNYGYTF.

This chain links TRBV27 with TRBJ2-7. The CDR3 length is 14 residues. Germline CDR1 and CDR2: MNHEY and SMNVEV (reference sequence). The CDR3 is CASSLADSSYEQYF.

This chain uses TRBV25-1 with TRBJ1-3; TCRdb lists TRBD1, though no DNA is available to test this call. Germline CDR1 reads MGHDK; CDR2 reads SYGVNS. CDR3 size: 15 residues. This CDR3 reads CASSEGPSSGNTIYF. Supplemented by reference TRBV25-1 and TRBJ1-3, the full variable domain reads EADIYQTPRYLVIGTGKKITLECSQTMGHDKMYWYQQDPGMELHLIHYSYGVNSTEKGDLSSESTVSRIRTEHFPLTLESARPSHTSQYLCASSEGPSSGNTIYFGEGSWLTVV.

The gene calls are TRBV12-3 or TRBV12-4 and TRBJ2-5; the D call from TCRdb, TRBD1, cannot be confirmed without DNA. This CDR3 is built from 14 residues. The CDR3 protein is CASSPYLSQETQYF.

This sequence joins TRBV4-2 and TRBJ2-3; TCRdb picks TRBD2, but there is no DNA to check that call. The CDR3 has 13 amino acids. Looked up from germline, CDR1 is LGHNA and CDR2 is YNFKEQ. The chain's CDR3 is CASSTREGDTQYF.

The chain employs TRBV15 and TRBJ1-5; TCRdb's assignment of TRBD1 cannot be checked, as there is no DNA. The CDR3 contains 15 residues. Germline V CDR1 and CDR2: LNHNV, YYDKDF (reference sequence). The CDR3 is CATKPEGPGNQPQHF.

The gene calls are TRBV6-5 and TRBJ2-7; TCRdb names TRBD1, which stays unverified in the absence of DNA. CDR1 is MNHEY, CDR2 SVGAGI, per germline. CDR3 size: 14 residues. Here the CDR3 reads CASSPRGVSYEQYF.

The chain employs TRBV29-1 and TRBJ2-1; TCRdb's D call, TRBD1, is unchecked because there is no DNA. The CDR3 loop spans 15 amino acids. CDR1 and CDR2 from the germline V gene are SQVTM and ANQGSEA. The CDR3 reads CSVDLGTFSYNEQFF.

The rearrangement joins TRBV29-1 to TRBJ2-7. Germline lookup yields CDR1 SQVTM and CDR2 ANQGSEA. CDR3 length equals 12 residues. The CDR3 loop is CSVEGESYEQYF.

Here the CDR3 reads CASSLSLWDLNGYTF. The V and J genes are TRBV12-3 or TRBV12-4 and TRBJ1-2. The length of the CDR3 is 15 residues.

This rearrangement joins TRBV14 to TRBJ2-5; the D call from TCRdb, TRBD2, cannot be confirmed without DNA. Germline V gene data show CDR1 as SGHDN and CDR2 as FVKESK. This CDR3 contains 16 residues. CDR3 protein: CASSQDSLADQETQYF.

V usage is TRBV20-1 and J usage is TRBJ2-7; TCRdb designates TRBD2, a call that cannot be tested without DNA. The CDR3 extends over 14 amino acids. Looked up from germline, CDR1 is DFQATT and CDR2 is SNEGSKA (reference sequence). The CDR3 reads CSARDMDSSYEQYF.

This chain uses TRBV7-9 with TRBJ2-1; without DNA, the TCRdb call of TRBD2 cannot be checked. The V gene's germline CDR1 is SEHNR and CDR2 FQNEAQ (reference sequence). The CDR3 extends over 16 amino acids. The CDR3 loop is CASSFSTGLSRNEQFF.

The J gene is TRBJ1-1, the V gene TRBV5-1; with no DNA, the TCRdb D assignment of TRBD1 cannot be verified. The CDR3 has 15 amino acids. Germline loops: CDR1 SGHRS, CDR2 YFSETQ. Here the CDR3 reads CASSLAGGGHTEAFF. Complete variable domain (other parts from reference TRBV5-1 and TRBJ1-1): KAGVTQTPRYLIKTRGQQVTLSCSPISGHRSVSWYQQTPGQGLQFLFEYFSETQRNKGNFPGRFSGRQFSNSRSEMNVSTLELGDSALYLCASSLAGGGHTEAFFGQGTRLTVV.

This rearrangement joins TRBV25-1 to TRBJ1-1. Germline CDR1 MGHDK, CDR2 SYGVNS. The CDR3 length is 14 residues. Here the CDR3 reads CASSDEGWGTEALF.

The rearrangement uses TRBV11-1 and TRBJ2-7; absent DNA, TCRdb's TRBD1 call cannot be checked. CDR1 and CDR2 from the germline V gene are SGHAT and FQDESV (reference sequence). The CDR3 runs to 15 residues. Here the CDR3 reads CASSPEGQPIYEQYF.

The CDR3 sequence: CASSLARWGADNEQFF. The chain uses TRBV7-8 and TRBJ2-1; TCRdb's assignment of TRBD1 cannot be checked, as there is no DNA. Per the germline V gene, CDR1 is SGHVS and CDR2 is FQNEAQ. There are 16 residues in the CDR3. Full variable domain (remainder filled in from reference TRBV7-8 and TRBJ2-1): GAGVSQSPRYKVAKRGQDVALRCDPISGHVSLFWYQQALGQGPEFLTYFQNEAQLDKSGLPSDRFFAERPEGSVSTLKIQRTQQEDSAVYLCASSLARWGADNEQFFGPGTRLTVL.

The CDR3 loop is CASSLDRGDYGYTF. J is TRBJ1-2 and V is TRBV5-1. The CDR3 totals 14 residues. The germline gives CDR1 SGHRS, CDR2 YFSETQ.

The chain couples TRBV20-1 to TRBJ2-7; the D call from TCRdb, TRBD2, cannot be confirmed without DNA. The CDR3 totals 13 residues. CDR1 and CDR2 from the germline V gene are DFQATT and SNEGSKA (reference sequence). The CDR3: CSAFSGGGYEQYF.

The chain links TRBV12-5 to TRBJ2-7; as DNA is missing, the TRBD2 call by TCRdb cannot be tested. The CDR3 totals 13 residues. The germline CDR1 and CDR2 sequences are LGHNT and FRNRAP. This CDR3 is CASGLVSGGEQYF.